Below, 10 T cell receptor beta chains from the same sample are listed, as sequenced in a study of blood T cells in healthy people across ages. Combining a sample-barcoded 5' primer with a J-beta primer mix, a second PCR ran for about 6 to 12 cycles. TCRdb reprocessed the 5' RACE reads via MiXCR and lists one record per CDR3 protein. The sample lists 1.5 million to 2 million distinct CDR3 sequences, 28% occurring once. The material sequenced was blood. These receptors all come from a woman aged 30 to 39 in good health.

The chain employs TRBV20-1 and TRBJ2-5; TRBD1 is a possible D gene (6 bases). Trimming left V 1 base short and J 1 base short, with 10 bases between. CDR1 and CDR2 from the germline V gene are DFQATT and SNEGSKA (reference sequence). The CDR3 is 14 amino acids. The CDR3 DNA follows: TGCAGTGCTAGAGGCCAGGGGCGCCAAGAGACCCAGTACTTC. Protein product: CSARGQGRQETQYF.

This clonotype was picked up a small number of times. The chain combines TRBV7-2 with TRBJ1-1; D is ambiguous. The CDR3 runs 18 residues. Germline V gene sequence: CDR1 SGHTA, CDR2 FQGNSA. Trimming took off 4 bases at V and 3 bases at J, with 24 bases between the two ends. In DNA form, the CDR3 reads TGTGCCAGCAGCTCATTGGGAACGGGGAAGAAAAAGTACACTGAAGCTTTCTTT. This gives the protein CASSSLGTGKKKYTEAFF.

This clonotype was recorded many times. The rearrangement links TRBV4-1 to TRBJ2-5; D is undetermined. Germline V lookup: CDR1 MGHRA, CDR2 YSYEKL. The germline V and J ends were trimmed by 1 base and 5 bases, with 14 bases remaining between them. This CDR3 has 15 residues. In DNA, the CDR3 is TGCGCCAGCAGCCAAGCGGAAGGTTTATGGGAGACCCAGTACTTC. The encoded protein is CASSQAEGLWETQYF.

The chain recombines TRBV5-1 with TRBJ2-2; the match to TRBD2 covers 7 bases. CDR3 length: 15 residues. The germline CDR1 and CDR2 sequences are SGHRS and YFSETQ. V shed 4 bases and J 3 bases; nucleotides not matched to a gene: 6. CDR3 region: CASSRERGYTGELFF. CDR3 in DNA: TGCGCCAGCAGCCGGGAGCGGGGCTACACCGGGGAGCTGTTTTTT.

The V call is TRBV7-2, the J call TRBJ2-5; D is perhaps TRBD2 (6 bases). Germline V CDR1 and CDR2: SGHTA, FQGNSA. Trimming cost V 3 bases and J 5 bases, with 13 bases left between them. CDR3 length: 14 residues. Written as DNA, the CDR3 is TGTGCCAGCAGCTTCGCGGGGCCGGGGGAGACCCAGTACTTC. Translating gives CASSFAGPGETQYF.

The table lists this clonotype with a count of one. Germline is not matched at one junction end, which may reflect a read error. The chain links TRBV10-3 to TRBJ1-5; D is unresolved. CDR1 and CDR2 from the germline V gene are ENHRY and SYGVKD. The CDR3 totals 13 residues. The CDR3 DNA reads TGTGGCATCAGTGACCCGAGTGGTCAGCCCCAGCATTTT. Translation gives CGISDPSGQPQHF.

The chain's CDR3 is CASSESGGQRTGELFF. The CDR3 DNA follows: TGCGCCAGCAGTGAGTCTGGAGGACAGCGCACCGGGGAGCTGTTTTTT. The chain has TRBV10-1 and TRBJ2-2; D is possibly TRBD1 (6 bases). CDR1 is WNHNN, CDR2 SYGVQD, per germline (reference sequence). The CDR3 spans 16 residues. The ends were cut back, 0 bases at V and 4 bases at J, with 12 bases in the middle.

This clonotype was recorded many times. The V and J genes are TRBV12-3 or TRBV12-4 and TRBJ2-4; 9 positions match TRBD1. The CDR3 spans 20 residues. The J segment lost 9 bases and the V segment lost 0 bases, leaving 21 bases of the junction unmatched. The CDR3 region has the DNA TGTGCCAGCAGTTTAGCGCTCTTTGTTCCTGTACAGGGGGCTCGTGGCATTCAGTACTTC. Amino acids: CASSLALFVPVQGARGIQYF.

Notes on this clonotype: Germline is not matched at one junction end, which may reflect a read error. The V call is TRBV12-3 or TRBV12-4, the J call TRBJ1-1, with 10 bases fitting TRBD1. The CDR3 covers 14 residues. The CDR3 loop reads CASTLTGGNTKAFF. CDR3 nucleotide sequence: TGTGCCAGCACCCTGACAGGGGGCAACACTAAAGCTTTCTTT.

Concerning this clonotype itself: This sequence may be a read error, since a much larger clone differs from it by one base. This chain connects TRBV7-6 to TRBJ2-3, with 12 bases that match TRBD2. Germline CDR1 SGHVS, CDR2 FNYEAQ. This CDR3 spans 16 amino acids. This CDR3 reads CASILATSGGADTQYF. The CDR3 region has the DNA TGTGCCAGCATCTTAGCGACTAGCGGGGGTGCAGATACGCAGTATTTT.